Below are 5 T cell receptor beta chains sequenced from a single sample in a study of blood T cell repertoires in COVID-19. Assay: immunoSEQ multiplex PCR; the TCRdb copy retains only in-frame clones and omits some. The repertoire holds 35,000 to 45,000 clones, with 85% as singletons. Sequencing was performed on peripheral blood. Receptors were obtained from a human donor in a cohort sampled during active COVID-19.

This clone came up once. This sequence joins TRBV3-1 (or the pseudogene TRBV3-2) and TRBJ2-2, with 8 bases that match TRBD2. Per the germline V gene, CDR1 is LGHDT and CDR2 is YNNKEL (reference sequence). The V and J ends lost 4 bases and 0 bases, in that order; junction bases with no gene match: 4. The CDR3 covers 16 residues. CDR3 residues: CASSRFSGANTGELFF. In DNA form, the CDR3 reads TGTGCCAGCAGCCGATTTAGCGGGGCGAACACCGGGGAGCTGTTTTTT.

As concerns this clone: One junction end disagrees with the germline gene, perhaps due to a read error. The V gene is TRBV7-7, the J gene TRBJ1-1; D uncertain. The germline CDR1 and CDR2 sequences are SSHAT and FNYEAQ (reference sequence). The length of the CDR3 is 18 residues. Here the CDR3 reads CASSLVQTGSAMNTEAFF. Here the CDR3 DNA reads TGTGCTAGCAGCTTAGTTCAGACCGGGTCCGCAATGAACACTGAAGCTTTCTTT.

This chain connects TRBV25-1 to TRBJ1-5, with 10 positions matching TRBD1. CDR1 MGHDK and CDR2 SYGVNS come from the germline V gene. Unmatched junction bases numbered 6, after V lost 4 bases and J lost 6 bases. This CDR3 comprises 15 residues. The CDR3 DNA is TGTGCCAGCAGTGCCTCGGACAGGGGGGGTCAGCCCCAGCATTTT. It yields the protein CASSASDRGGQPQHF.

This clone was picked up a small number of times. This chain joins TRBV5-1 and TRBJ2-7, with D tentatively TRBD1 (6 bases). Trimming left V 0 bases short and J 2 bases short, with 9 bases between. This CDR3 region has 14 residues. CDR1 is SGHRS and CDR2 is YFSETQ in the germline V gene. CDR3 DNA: TGCGCCAGCAGCTTGGGACAGGTGACCTACGAGCAGTACTTC. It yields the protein CASSLGQVTYEQYF.

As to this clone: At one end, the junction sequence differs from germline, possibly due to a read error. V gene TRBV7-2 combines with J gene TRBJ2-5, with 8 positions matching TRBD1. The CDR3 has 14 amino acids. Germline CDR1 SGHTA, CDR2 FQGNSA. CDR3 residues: CASSIPGQVTGLDF. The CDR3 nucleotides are TGTGCCAGCAGCATCCCGGGACAGGTGACTGGTTTGGACTTC.